This T cell receptor beta chain was profiled in a study of blood T cell repertoires in COVID-19. The V gene lost 2 bases and the J gene lost 4 bases, with 8 bases spanning the gap. Germline CDR1 reads SEHNR; CDR2 reads FQNEAQ (reference sequence). The CDR3 totals 13 residues. In the original workflow: Reference gene primer amplification gave nucleated cell count estimates. This table comes from immunoSEQ multiplex PCR, and its TCRdb copy is limited to in-frame clones, with some not included. The DNA was the basis for D and trimming; V, J and clone size are from that table. The sample includes approximately 320,000 clones, about 90% seen only once; the top ten take around 10%.

This rearrangement joins TRBV7-9 to TRBJ2-5; weak D call: TRBD2 (5 bases). Sample: peripheral blood. This sequence originates from a woman between 25 and 40 years old with COVID-19, enrolled during active disease. The DNA of the CDR3 is TGTGCCAGCAGCTTACACGCGGGAGAGACCCAGTACTTC. This sequence encodes CASSLHAGETQYF.